One and the same sample provided the 7 T cell receptor beta chains below, sequenced in a study of cytomegalovirus exposure and HLA in healthy donors (dated by TCRdb to the late 2010s). Library prep was done by the immunoSEQ multiplex PCR assay. TCRdb took over this immuneACCESS table, retaining in-frame rearrangements with V and J assigned. Such tables are incomplete; in checked studies, under half of the missing clones stem from an unresolved V gene, and the remainder is unexplained. Recorded for this sample are some 260,000 clones; roughly 90% of them occurred a single time. The ten most abundant clones make up 9.5% to 15% of the sample. Sequenced material: PBMCs. These receptors were obtained from a young man in good health and CMV-seropositive.

DNA of the CDR3: TGCGCCAGCAGCCTAGGGATTGGAGCGGGAGACACAGATACGCAGTATTTT. Its protein product is CASSLGIGAGDTDTQYF. The gene calls are TRBV4-1 and TRBJ2-3; the match to TRBD2 covers 8 bases. The ends lost 4 bases at V and 2 bases at J; junction bases unmatched: 11. The CDR3 runs to 17 residues. Germline CDR1 reads MGHRA; CDR2 reads YSYEKL.

This sequence joins TRBV6-1 and TRBJ2-7; D tentatively reads TRBD1 or TRBD2 (5 bases each). The ends were cut back, 6 bases at V and 3 bases at J, with 18 bases in the middle. The CDR3 is 15 residues long. Looked up from germline, CDR1 is MNHNS and CDR2 is SASEGT. The chain's CDR3 is CASSPTPGTRYEQYF. Here the CDR3 DNA reads TGTGCCAGCAGCCCCACGCCGGGGACCCGCTACGAGCAGTACTTC.

The chain combines TRBV7-2 with TRBJ2-7; 11 bases fit TRBD2. The V segment lost 4 bases and the J segment 6 bases; nucleotides outside the gene matches: 8. Germline values: CDR1 SGHTA, CDR2 FQGNSA. The CDR3 is 15 amino acids. CDR3 in DNA: TGTGCCAGCAGCTCTCTAGCGGGAGGATCTGCCGAGCAGTACTTC. Its translation: CASSSLAGGSAEQYF.

In this sample, this clone turned up once. The V gene is TRBV7-7, the J gene TRBJ2-7, with a weak D call TRBD2 (6 bases). Germline V CDR1 and CDR2: SSHAT, FNYEAQ (reference sequence). CDR3 size: 15 residues. With 5 bases removed from V and 5 bases from J, the gap between germline ends came to 19 bases. CDR3 DNA sequence: TGTGCCAGCAGCCCAGACTGGGAAAGGAGGGACGAGCAGTACTTC. Translation: CASSPDWERRDEQYF.

The chain recombines TRBV5-1 with TRBJ1-4; TRBD1 matches at 7 bases. J gave up 8 bases and V 3 bases, and 10 bases lay outside the gene matches. CDR1 and CDR2 from the germline V gene are SGHRS and YFSETQ. CDR3 length equals 15 residues. The chain's CDR3 is CASSSSTGRDEKLFF. The CDR3 region has the DNA TGCGCCAGCAGCTCGTCGACAGGGAGGGACGAAAAACTGTTTTTT.

The V gene is TRBV15, the J gene TRBJ1-2; D unresolved. The length of the CDR3 is 12 residues. Looked up from germline, CDR1 is LNHNV and CDR2 is YYDKDF (reference sequence). Trimming took off 6 bases at V and 7 bases at J, with 12 bases between the two ends. The CDR3 is CATSKEAGGYTF. The CDR3 DNA reads TGTGCCACCAGTAAGGAAGCGGGTGGCTACACCTTC.

The CDR3 sequence: CASRTQGIRYTEAFF. The CDR3 coding sequence is TGTGCCAGCAGAACCCAGGGTATTCGGTACACTGAAGCTTTCTTT. This chain joins TRBV27 and TRBJ1-1; weak D call: TRBD1 (5 bases). Looked up from germline, CDR1 is MNHEY and CDR2 is SMNVEV (reference sequence). This CDR3 is 15 amino acids long. The V gene lost 6 bases and the J gene lost 3 bases, with 17 bases spanning the gap.